The 17 T cell receptor beta chains reported below all come from one sample, sequenced in a study of long-term antiretroviral therapy in people with HIV. The authors ran the immunoSEQ assay, v3.0, at survey level. This table comes from immunoSEQ multiplex PCR, and its TCRdb copy is limited to in-frame clones, with some not included. The data contain approximately 17,000 clones, approximately 80% of them singletons. The specimen was unsorted PBMCs, collected 2.5 years before starting antiretroviral therapy. The receptors were gathered from a woman aged 45-65 years with HIV.

The rearrangement links TRBV7-9 to TRBJ2-3; D gene uncertain. V was pared by 0 bases and J by 4 bases, with 11 bases between. The CDR3 is 15 residues long. The germline gives CDR1 SEHNR, CDR2 FQNEAQ (reference sequence). The CDR3 loop is CASSLAVLGADTQYF. The CDR3 DNA is TGTGCCAGCAGCTTAGCCGTTTTAGGCGCAGATACGCAGTATTTT.

This clone was seen just once. J is TRBJ1-2 and V is TRBV5-1; 7 nucleotides agree with TRBD1. This CDR3 is built from 24 residues. Per the germline V gene, CDR1 is SGHRS and CDR2 is YFSETQ. V was clipped by 3 bases and J by 6 bases; unmatched bases: 38. CDR3 sequence reads: CASSSVKTTTPVGQINSIWNGYTF. Here the CDR3 DNA reads TGCGCCAGCAGCTCCGTGAAAACTACGACCCCGGTGGGACAGATCAACTCGATTTGGAATGGCTACACCTTC.

This clone was observed a few times. V and J are TRBV10-3 and TRBJ2-2; D is undetermined. Trimming left V 6 bases short and J 5 bases short, with 4 bases between. Per germline, CDR1 ENHRY and CDR2 SYGVKD. The CDR3 runs 11 residues. The CDR3 bases are TGTGCCATCAGGGAGACCGGGGAGCTGTTTTTT. It encodes CAIRETGELFF.

There are a few counts of this clone. The chain has TRBV19 and TRBJ1-2, with unresolved D. The CDR3 covers 13 residues. The V gene's germline CDR1 is LNHDA and CDR2 SQIVND (reference sequence). The V end was cut by 7 bases, the J end by 4 bases, with 13 bases between. The CDR3 protein is CASISPVGYGYTF. CDR3 nucleotides: TGTGCCAGTATTAGTCCGGTGGGCTATGGCTACACCTTC.

The genes are TRBV5-1 and TRBJ1-1, with D unresolved. V dropped 4 bases and J dropped 1 base, with 11 bases sitting between them. The CDR3 is 14 residues long. From germline, CDR1 is SGHRS and CDR2 YFSETQ. The CDR3 region has the DNA TGCGCCAGCAGCGCCGAAGGAAAGAACACTGAAGCTTTCTTT. Translated: CASSAEGKNTEAFF.

The chain combines TRBV6-5 with TRBJ1-6; 11 nucleotides line up with TRBD1. Germline V gene data show CDR1 as MNHEY and CDR2 as SVGAGI. CDR3 length equals 15 residues. V shed 2 bases, J shed 9 bases, and the junction held 3 bases outside the gene matches. In DNA form, the CDR3 reads TGTGCCAGCAGTTACGGGACAGGGGGTGGTTCACCCCTCCACTTT. The encoded protein is CASSYGTGGGSPLHF.

This chain connects TRBV7-9 to TRBJ2-1; D remains unclear. The CDR3 runs to 19 residues. V was pared by 1 base and J by 1 base, with 20 bases between. In germline, CDR1 is SEHNR, CDR2 FQNEAQ (reference sequence). CDR3 sequence reads: CASSLVFGSPERSYNEQFF. The CDR3 DNA reads as TGTGCCAGCAGCTTAGTATTCGGCAGTCCCGAGCGTTCCTACAATGAGCAGTTCTTC.

CDR3 in DNA: TGTGCCAGCAGTGAAAGGGGGATATCAGGAAACACCATATATTTT. Encoded protein: CASSERGISGNTIYF. The rearrangement links TRBV2 to TRBJ1-3, with D possibly being TRBD1 (6 bases). CDR3 length: 15 residues. V was trimmed by 2 bases and J by 4 bases, leaving 12 bases between them. Germline lookup yields CDR1 SNHLY and CDR2 FYNNEI.

The genes are TRBV6-6 and TRBJ2-5; D perhaps matches TRBD1 (6 bases). This CDR3 spans 14 amino acids. Trimming took 5 bases from V and 0 from J, leaving 10 bases between them. Looked up from germline, CDR1 is MNHNY and CDR2 is SVGAGI (reference sequence). The CDR3 nucleotides read TGTGCCAGCAGTCCACAGGGAAACCAAGAGACCCAGTACTTC. Residues: CASSPQGNQETQYF.

J is TRBJ2-3 and V is TRBV5-1; D not certain. From germline, CDR1 is SGHRS and CDR2 YFSETQ. The CDR3 runs to 14 residues. The germline V and J ends were trimmed by 0 bases and 2 bases, with 7 bases remaining between them. The CDR3 region is CASSLVFYTDTQYF. The CDR3 nucleotides are TGCGCCAGCAGCTTGGTTTTTTACACAGATACGCAGTATTTT.

The rearrangement links TRBV30 to TRBJ2-7, with D perhaps matching TRBD1 or TRBD2 (5 bases each). Germline CDR1 reads GTSNPN; CDR2 reads SVGIG (reference sequence). Trimming pared 1 base from V and 4 bases from J, leaving 11 bases between. The CDR3 sequence is 13 residues long. Here the CDR3 reads CAWSEPGRYEQYF. The CDR3, as DNA: TGTGCCTGGAGTGAACCGGGGCGATACGAGCAGTACTTC.

This chain joins TRBV5-5 and TRBJ2-5; the D call may be TRBD1 or TRBD2 (5 bases each). Germline-derived CDR1 and CDR2 are SGHKS and YYEKEE (reference sequence). The length of the CDR3 is 12 residues. Trimming left V 2 bases short and J 4 bases short, with 6 bases between. Here the CDR3 DNA reads TGTGCCAGCAGCTTTGGGGGAGAGACCCAGTACTTC. Amino acids: CASSFGGETQYF.

This clone was observed a handful of times. V is TRBV12-2 and J is TRBJ2-7; the table's D call, TRBD1, has no DNA check behind it. TRBV12-2 is listed as a pseudogene. The CDR3 is 13 residues long. The CDR3 sequence is CASRLTGTYEQYV. DNA for the CDR3: TGTGCAAGTCGCTTAACAGGAACCTACGAGCAGTACGTC.

The chain carries TRBV6-5 and TRBJ2-7; 11 positions match TRBD1. The CDR3 spans 15 residues. CDR1 and CDR2 from the germline V gene are MNHEY and SVGAGI. Unmatched junction bases numbered 8, after V lost 8 bases and J lost 2 bases. CDR3 DNA: TGTGCCAGCCGATTAGTGGACAGGGGGCCCTACGAGCAGTACTTC. This translates into CASRLVDRGPYEQYF.

The chain recombines TRBV5-5 with TRBJ1-4; the D gene is possibly TRBD1 (5 bases). The ends were cut back, 4 bases at V and 7 bases at J, with 14 bases in the middle. CDR1 SGHKS and CDR2 YYEKEE come from the germline V gene (reference sequence). The CDR3 consists of 14 residues. CDR3 nucleotides: TGTGCCAGCAGCCTTGGGACCGGGGCTGAAAAACTGTTTTTT. It yields the protein CASSLGTGAEKLFF. The entire variable domain, with the rest obtained from reference TRBV5-5 and TRBJ1-4, is as follows: DAGVTQSPTHLIKTRGQQVTLRCSPISGHKSVSWYQQVLGQGPQFIFQYYEKEERGRGNFPDRFSARQFPNYSSELNVNALLLGDSALYLCASSLGTGAEKLFFGSGTQLSVL.

The CDR3 reads CASLYEGAVTDTQYF. DNA of the CDR3: TGTGCCAGTCTCTACGAGGGGGCCGTCACAGATACGCAGTATTTT. This chain uses TRBV2 with TRBJ2-3; 7 nucleotides align to TRBD1. The ends lost 9 bases at V and 2 bases at J; junction bases unmatched: 11. The CDR3 spans 15 residues. CDR1 and CDR2 from the germline V gene are SNHLY and FYNNEI. Full variable domain (missing parts from reference TRBV2 and TRBJ2-3): EPEVTQTPSHQVTQMGQEVILRCVPISNHLYFYWYRQILGQKVEFLVSFYNNEISEKSEIFDDQFSVERPDGSNFTLKIRSTKLEDSAMYFCASLYEGAVTDTQYFGPGTRLTVL.

The rearrangement joins TRBV19 to TRBJ2-3; unclear D gene. CDR1 is LNHDA and CDR2 is SQIVND in the germline V gene (reference sequence). The CDR3 runs to 16 residues. V lost 5 bases, J lost 2 bases, and 17 bases lay in between. CDR3 protein: CASSYGDWSLTDTQYF. In DNA form, the CDR3 reads TGTGCCAGTAGTTACGGTGACTGGTCCCTCACAGATACGCAGTATTTT.